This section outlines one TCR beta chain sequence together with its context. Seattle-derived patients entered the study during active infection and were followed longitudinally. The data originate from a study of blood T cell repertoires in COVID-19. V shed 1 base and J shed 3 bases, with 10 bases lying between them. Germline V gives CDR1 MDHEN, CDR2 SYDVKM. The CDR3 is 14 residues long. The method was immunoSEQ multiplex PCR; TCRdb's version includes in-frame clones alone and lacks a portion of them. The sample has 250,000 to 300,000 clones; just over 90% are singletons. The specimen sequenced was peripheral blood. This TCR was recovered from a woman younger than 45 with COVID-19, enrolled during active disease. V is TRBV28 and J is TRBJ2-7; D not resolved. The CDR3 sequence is CASSLLAHFYEQYF. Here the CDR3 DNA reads TGTGCCAGCAGTTTATTGGCCCATTTCTACGAGCAGTACTTC.